This TCR beta chain was identified in a study of blood T cells in healthy people across ages. About the study: Capturing about one barcoded beta molecule per two T cells was achieved by template switching.

Regarding this clonotype: Its antigen is undetermined.

The CDR3 extends over 18 amino acids. Per the germline V gene, CDR1 is SGHNT and CDR2 is YYREEE (reference sequence). V lost 4 bases, J lost 1 base, and 16 bases stayed unmatched. Study results and limitations: It was found that TCR beta diversity correlated strongly with the percentage of naive T cells.

Alongside a J-beta primer mix, a sample-barcoded 5' primer served in a second PCR lasting about 7 to 11 cycles. Each cDNA molecule carried a tag from a template-switch adaptor that contained 12 random nucleotides. TCRdb redid the calling of the 5' RACE reads with MiXCR, one entry per CDR3 protein. The sample shows more than 1 million distinct CDR3 sequences, around 45% of them seen only once. The TCR comes from a woman aged 60-70 years in good health. The gene calls are TRBV5-4 and TRBJ2-7; 8 bases align to TRBD2. The material sequenced was blood. DNA of the CDR3: TGTGCCAGCAGCCCCGCCGGGGGGGGAGGAAGTTGGTCCTACGAGCAGTACTTC. Amino acid sequence: CASSPAGGGGSWSYEQYF.